These T cell receptor beta chains were read from a single sample in a study of blood T cell repertoires in COVID-19. Using immunoSEQ multiplex PCR, the repertoire was profiled, and TCRdb retains in-frame clones only, with some absent. The data show hundreds of thousands of clones, with 80% to 90% seen just once and under 10% held by the top ten. The material sequenced was PBMCs or T cells enriched from blood (not recorded which). The receptor source for this set is a man in his forties who had recovered from COVID-19. CDR3s include the opening cysteine and the closing phenylalanine or tryptophan. Each record gives: CDR3 protein, J gene, V gene, clone size. Clone size is stated in some rows and not others, as once, few, many or a class when expanded.

CDR3aa: CASTDSRGRINYGYTF; j_gene: TRBJ1-2; v_gene: TRBV19; abundance: -
CDR3aa: CATRGVGLYNNEQFF; j_gene: TRBJ2-1; v_gene: TRBV27; abundance: -
CDR3aa: CASSPPGLAGGTEQFF; j_gene: TRBJ2-1; v_gene: TRBV11-2; abundance: -
CDR3aa: CASSLSLTSEGSRSEQFF; j_gene: TRBJ2-1; v_gene: TRBV5-8; abundance: -
CDR3aa: CSVTLRDQPQHF; j_gene: TRBJ1-5; v_gene: TRBV29-1; abundance: -
CDR3aa: CASSPGTGRDQPQHF; j_gene: TRBJ1-5; v_gene: TRBV3-1/TRBV3-2; abundance: -
CDR3aa: CASRQTRESYEQYF; j_gene: TRBJ2-7; v_gene: TRBV3-1/TRBV3-2; abundance: -
CDR3aa: CASSLLKREQCNEQYF; j_gene: TRBJ2-7; v_gene: TRBV27; abundance: -
CDR3aa: CASSGEQGNISPLHF; j_gene: TRBJ1-6; v_gene: TRBV5-1; abundance: once
CDR3aa: CASSAVRTSGRNEQFF; j_gene: TRBJ2-1; v_gene: TRBV19; abundance: -
CDR3aa: CASSENAGGYTF; j_gene: TRBJ1-2; v_gene: TRBV7-2; abundance: -
CDR3aa: CASSLKARANQPQHF; j_gene: TRBJ1-5; v_gene: TRBV5-6; abundance: -
CDR3aa: CASSQYPSTDTQYF; j_gene: TRBJ2-3; v_gene: TRBV4-3; abundance: -
CDR3aa: CATRKGRGNTGELFF; j_gene: TRBJ2-2; v_gene: TRBV19; abundance: -
CDR3aa: CASRGYTEAFF; j_gene: TRBJ1-1; v_gene: TRBV6-6; abundance: -
CDR3aa: CASSLGPGGAPLPTDTQYF; j_gene: TRBJ2-3; v_gene: TRBV11-2; abundance: -
CDR3aa: CASNGQGSAEAFF; j_gene: TRBJ1-1; v_gene: TRBV19; abundance: -
CDR3aa: CASSERGPGTDTQYF; j_gene: TRBJ2-3; v_gene: TRBV2; abundance: -
CDR3aa: CASSPSSYNSPLHF; j_gene: TRBJ1-6; v_gene: TRBV18; abundance: -
CDR3aa: CSVREFSGNTIYF; j_gene: TRBJ1-3; v_gene: TRBV29-1; abundance: -
CDR3aa: CAPRGTPVGNEQFF; j_gene: TRBJ2-1; v_gene: TRBV19; abundance: -
CDR3aa: CASSRSGLQHEQYF; j_gene: TRBJ2-7; v_gene: TRBV13; abundance: once
CDR3aa: CASSEQGGSYNEQFF; j_gene: TRBJ2-1; v_gene: TRBV2; abundance: -
CDR3aa: CASSVGGRGYTEAFF; j_gene: TRBJ1-1; v_gene: TRBV9; abundance: -
CDR3aa: CASSNRVASYEQYF; j_gene: TRBJ2-7; v_gene: TRBV19; abundance: once
CDR3aa: CAISEASGTGGFRYF; j_gene: TRBJ2-7; v_gene: TRBV10-3; abundance: -
CDR3aa: CASSRDSTDTQYF; j_gene: TRBJ2-3; v_gene: TRBV5-1; abundance: -
CDR3aa: CASSPQQQDRGGGYTF; j_gene: TRBJ1-2; v_gene: TRBV18; abundance: few
CDR3aa: CATSEVTSGRWETQYF; j_gene: TRBJ2-5; v_gene: TRBV24-1; abundance: once
CDR3aa: CASSTKTGVGYGYTF; j_gene: TRBJ1-2; v_gene: TRBV2; abundance: -
CDR3aa: CASREIQVRETQYF; j_gene: TRBJ2-5; v_gene: TRBV6-6; abundance: -
CDR3aa: CANPAGLETQYF; j_gene: TRBJ2-5; v_gene: TRBV3-1/TRBV3-2; abundance: -
CDR3aa: CSASGVNEQFF; j_gene: TRBJ2-1; v_gene: TRBV20-1; abundance: once
CDR3aa: CASSIEISYSNQPQHF; j_gene: TRBJ1-5; v_gene: TRBV19; abundance: -
CDR3aa: CASSPPLGELFF; j_gene: TRBJ2-2; v_gene: TRBV18; abundance: -
CDR3aa: CASSVLTVNTEAFF; j_gene: TRBJ1-1; v_gene: TRBV9; abundance: -
CDR3aa: CASSQRTSIGGEQFF; j_gene: TRBJ2-1; v_gene: TRBV5-4; abundance: -
CDR3aa: CSVVRGGKYNEQFF; j_gene: TRBJ2-1; v_gene: TRBV29-1; abundance: -
CDR3aa: CASSQVSGGTDTQYF; j_gene: TRBJ2-3; v_gene: TRBV4-2; abundance: -
CDR3aa: CASSESRGGQGRNTEAFF; j_gene: TRBJ1-1; v_gene: TRBV10-1; abundance: few
CDR3aa: CASSFTSGSNEQFF; j_gene: TRBJ2-1; v_gene: TRBV7-2; abundance: -
CDR3aa: CASSQTGQYGYTF; j_gene: TRBJ1-2; v_gene: TRBV9; abundance: -